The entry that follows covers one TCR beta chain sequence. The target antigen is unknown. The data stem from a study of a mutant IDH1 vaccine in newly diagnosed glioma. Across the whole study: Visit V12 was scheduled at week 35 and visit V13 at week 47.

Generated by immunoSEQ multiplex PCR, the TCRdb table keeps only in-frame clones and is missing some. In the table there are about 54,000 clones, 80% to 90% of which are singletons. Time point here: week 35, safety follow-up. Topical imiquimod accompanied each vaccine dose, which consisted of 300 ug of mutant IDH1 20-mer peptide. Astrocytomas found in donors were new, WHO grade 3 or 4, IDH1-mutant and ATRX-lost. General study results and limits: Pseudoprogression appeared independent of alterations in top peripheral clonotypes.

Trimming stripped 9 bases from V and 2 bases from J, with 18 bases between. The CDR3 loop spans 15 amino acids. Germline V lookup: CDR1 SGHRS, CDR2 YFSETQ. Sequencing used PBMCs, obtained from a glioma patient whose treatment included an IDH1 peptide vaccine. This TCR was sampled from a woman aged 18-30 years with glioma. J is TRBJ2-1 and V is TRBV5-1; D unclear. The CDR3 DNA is TGCGCCACCCGCGCCCCGCGGACCCCCTACAATGAGCAGTTCTTC. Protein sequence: CATRAPRTPYNEQFF.